Shown below are 23 T cell receptor beta chains from a single sample sequenced in a study of blood T cell repertoires in COVID-19. Sequencing used immunoSEQ multiplex PCR; TCRdb keeps in-frame clones, though not all of them. This sample has about 250,000 clones, with 88% found just once. Specimen: PBMCs or T cells enriched from blood (not recorded which). These receptors originate from a woman aged 50 to 60 who had recovered from COVID-19.

The chain employs TRBV19 and TRBJ1-5; no definite D call. The CDR3 loop spans 13 amino acids. The ends were cut back, 3 bases at V and 5 bases at J, with 8 bases in the middle. From germline, CDR1 is LNHDA and CDR2 SQIVND (reference sequence). The CDR3 region has the DNA TGTGCCAGTAGTATGACAAAGTATCAGCCCCAGCATTTT. It encodes CASSMTKYQPQHF.

V and J are TRBV10-3 and TRBJ1-1; 8 nucleotides line up with TRBD1. The CDR3 is 15 amino acids. Trimming took 3 bases from V and 4 from J; bases not matched to a gene: 7. Per germline, CDR1 ENHRY and CDR2 SYGVKD. For the CDR3, the DNA is TGTGCCATCAGTGAAGATACAGGGGGTCGCACTGAAGCTTTCTTT. The encoded protein is CAISEDTGGRTEAFF.

This sequence joins TRBV11-2 and TRBJ2-7, with D maybe TRBD1 (5 bases). This CDR3 is 14 amino acids long. Trimming took 1 base from V and 7 from J, leaving 14 bases between them. Germline V lookup: CDR1 SGHAT, CDR2 FQNNGV. As DNA, the CDR3 is TGTGCCAGCAGCTTAGGGACACTGTCTTCGGAGCAGTACTTC. It encodes CASSLGTLSSEQYF.

A few counts support this clone. This rearrangement joins TRBV10-3 to TRBJ1-1; 9 nucleotides agree with TRBD1. V shed 6 bases and J 1 base; nucleotides not matched to a gene: 0. The CDR3 loop spans 13 amino acids. Germline CDR1 reads ENHRY; CDR2 reads SYGVKD. In DNA, the CDR3 is TGTGCCATCAGGGACAGGGGGAACACTGAAGCTTTCTTT. This translates into CAIRDRGNTEAFF.

The chain combines TRBV5-6 with TRBJ1-2; D is ambiguous. This CDR3 comprises 13 residues. Trimming pared 4 bases from V and 7 bases from J, leaving 14 bases between. From germline, CDR1 is SGHDT and CDR2 YYEEEE. CDR3 in amino acids: CASSPLEVTGYTF. CDR3 DNA: TGTGCCAGCAGCCCGTTGGAGGTGACTGGCTACACCTTC.

The CDR3 protein is CASSLESTGEAFF. The DNA of the CDR3 is TGTGCCAGCAGCTTAGAATCGACAGGTGAAGCTTTCTTT. The genes are TRBV11-3 and TRBJ1-1, with a possible D match to TRBD1 (6 bases). The germline V gene has CDR1 SGHNT and CDR2 YENEEA. With 0 bases removed from V and 7 bases from J, the gap between germline ends came to 9 bases. The CDR3 length is 13 residues.

The V gene is TRBV2, the J gene TRBJ1-1; 7 bases align to TRBD1. CDR3 length equals 14 residues. The V and J ends lost 2 bases and 8 bases, in that order; junction bases with no gene match: 8. CDR1 and CDR2 (germline): SNHLY, FYNNEI. The CDR3 DNA is TGTGCCAGCAGTGAAAGGGGGCGCATATCCGAAGCTTTCTTT. It yields the protein CASSERGRISEAFF.

This chain uses TRBV11-2 with TRBJ1-5, with TRBD1 identical over 9 bases. V lost 5 bases to trimming and J lost 2 bases; unmatched junction nucleotides: 4. This CDR3 spans 15 amino acids. The germline gives CDR1 SGHAT, CDR2 FQNNGV. The CDR3 coding sequence is TGTGCCAGCAGCGAGGGGGACAGGGGCAATCAGCCCCAGCATTTT. This sequence encodes CASSEGDRGNQPQHF.

CDR3 DNA sequence: TGTGCCAGTACCAACTCACAGGTTGACACCGGGGAGCTGTTTTTT. Its protein is CASTNSQVDTGELFF. The chain combines TRBV19 with TRBJ2-2, with D perhaps TRBD1 (5 bases). CDR1 is LNHDA and CDR2 is SQIVND in the germline V gene (reference sequence). Trimming took 7 bases from V and 3 from J, leaving 15 bases between them. There are 15 residues in the CDR3. Using reference TRBV19 and TRBJ2-2 for the parts outside the CDR3, the full variable domain is DGGITQSPKYLFRKEGQNVTLSCEQNLNHDAMYWYRQDPGQGLRLIYYSQIVNDFQKGDIAEGYSVSREKKESFPLTVTSAQKNPTAFYLCASTNSQVDTGELFFGEGSRLTVL.

The chain recombines TRBV24-1 with TRBJ2-3; perhaps TRBD1 as D (5 bases). CDR3 length: 15 residues. Germline lookup yields CDR1 KGHDR and CDR2 SFDVKD. V lost 3 bases, J lost 4 bases, and 13 bases lay in between. The CDR3 bases are TGTGCCACCAGTGATCCAGGGTTCTCCCCAGATACGCAGTATTTT. It encodes CATSDPGFSPDTQYF.

Points on this clone: Other nucleotide sequences in the sample specify the same CDR3. This chain links TRBV4-2 with TRBJ1-1; D is uncertain. The CDR3 spans 13 residues. The germline V gene encodes CDR1 LGHNA and CDR2 YNFKEQ. The V end lost 1 base, the J end lost 3 bases, and 6 bases lay between the germline ends. The CDR3 sequence is CASSQVADTEAFF. The CDR3 DNA reads TGTGCCAGCAGCCAAGTGGCGGACACTGAAGCTTTCTTT.

V gene TRBV7-2 combines with J gene TRBJ2-3, with TRBD2 identical over 11 bases. J was trimmed by 5 bases and V by 4 bases; bases with no gene match: 8. CDR1 is SGHTA and CDR2 is FQGNSA in the germline V gene. The CDR3 sequence is 16 residues long. The CDR3 DNA follows: TGTGCCAGCAGCTCCTTAGCGGGAGGGCAAGTAGATACGCAGTATTTT. The encoded protein is CASSSLAGGQVDTQYF.

The chain joins TRBV6-1 to TRBJ1-5; 7 bases match TRBD1. Germline V gene sequence: CDR1 MNHNS, CDR2 SASEGT. The CDR3 runs to 16 residues. The V and J ends lost 2 bases and 4 bases, in that order; junction bases with no gene match: 8. The CDR3 spells CASSELPTGKNQPQHF. DNA of the CDR3: TGTGCCAGCAGTGAATTGCCGACAGGGAAAAATCAGCCCCAGCATTTT.

CDR3 in DNA: TGTGCCAGCAGCTTAGATGCGAATCAGCCCCAGCATTTT. This sequence encodes CASSLDANQPQHF. V gene TRBV7-2 combines with J gene TRBJ1-5, with D uncertain. The CDR3 loop spans 13 amino acids. V was clipped by 1 base and J by 4 bases, with 5 bases between them. Looked up from germline, CDR1 is SGHTA and CDR2 is FQGNSA. Based on the CDR3 plus reference TRBV7-2 and TRBJ1-5, the full variable domain is GAGVSQSPSNKVTEKGKDVELRCDPISGHTALYWYRQSLGQGLEFLIYFQGNSAPDKSGLPSDRFSAERTGGSVSTLTIQRTQQEDSAVYLCASSLDANQPQHFGDGTRLSIL.

This chain joins TRBV14 and TRBJ1-2; TRBD1 might be the D (6 bases). CDR3 size: 14 residues. Germline V gives CDR1 SGHDN, CDR2 FVKESK. The ends were cut back, 1 base at V and 5 bases at J, with 11 bases in the middle. This CDR3 reads CASSQASTGYGYTF. Here the CDR3 DNA reads TGTGCCAGCAGCCAAGCTTCTACAGGGTATGGCTACACCTTC.

V and J are TRBV29-1 and TRBJ2-7, with TRBD1 matching 9 bases. The ends lost 8 bases at V and 5 bases at J; junction bases unmatched: 7. Germline loops: CDR1 SQVTM, CDR2 ANQGSEA. CDR3 length: 12 residues. The CDR3: CSIGQGQHEQYF. CDR3 DNA: TGCAGCATCGGACAGGGGCAGCACGAGCAGTACTTC.

V gene TRBV18 combines with J gene TRBJ1-2; D is unclear. With 0 bases removed from V and 8 bases from J, the gap between germline ends came to 10 bases. CDR3 length equals 13 residues. CDR1 and CDR2 from the germline V gene are KGHSH and LQKENI. CDR3 amino acids: CASSPPSGFGYTF. DNA for the CDR3: TGTGCCAGCTCACCACCCTCGGGGTTCGGCTACACCTTC.

This clone was seen more than once but under ten times. The chain employs TRBV6-4 and TRBJ1-5; weak D call: TRBD1 (6 bases). In germline, CDR1 is MRHNA, CDR2 SNTAGT. CDR3 length equals 15 residues. V lost 1 base and J 4 bases, leaving 11 bases between the germline ends. This CDR3 is CASSDLMDRNQPQHF. In nucleotides, the CDR3 is TGTGCCAGCAGTGACTTAATGGACAGAAATCAGCCCCAGCATTTT.

This chain joins TRBV27 and TRBJ1-5, with D unclear. Trimming stripped 4 bases from V and 6 bases from J, with 16 bases between. The germline gives CDR1 MNHEY, CDR2 SMNVEV (reference sequence). The CDR3 is 15 amino acids. The CDR3 sequence is CASSWAAGSAQPQHF. The CDR3 region has the DNA TGTGCCAGCAGTTGGGCCGCGGGGTCGGCTCAGCCCCAGCATTTT.

The rearrangement uses TRBV6-2 or TRBV6-3 and TRBJ1-1, with TRBD1 identical over 11 bases. The CDR3 has 16 amino acids. Unmatched junction bases numbered 9, after V lost 4 bases and J lost 5 bases. The germline gives CDR1 MNHEY, CDR2 SVGEGT. The chain's CDR3 is CASSSGQGARGTEAFF. The CDR3 DNA reads TGTGCCAGCAGTTCCGGACAGGGGGCGCGAGGTACTGAAGCTTTCTTT.

The chain recombines TRBV6-5 with TRBJ2-5, with a tentative D call TRBD2 (5 bases). This CDR3 spans 14 amino acids. CDR1 is MNHEY, CDR2 SVGAGI, per germline. V shed 2 bases and J shed 5 bases, with 12 bases lying between them. Here the CDR3 DNA reads TGTGCCAGCAGTTACCTAGCTAGACGGGAGACCCAGTACTTC. Encoded protein: CASSYLARRETQYF.

V and J are TRBV7-9 and TRBJ1-1; weak D call: TRBD1 (5 bases). This CDR3 contains 13 residues. In germline, CDR1 is SEHNR, CDR2 FQNEAQ (reference sequence). V lost 0 bases and J 8 bases, leaving 10 bases between the germline ends. The chain's CDR3 is CASSLAGLKEAFF. The CDR3 region has the DNA TGTGCCAGCAGCTTAGCGGGACTGAAGGAAGCTTTCTTT.

The chain couples TRBV5-1 to TRBJ1-2; D gene unclear. Germline lookup yields CDR1 SGHRS and CDR2 YFSETQ. Trimming took off 4 bases at V and 11 bases at J, with 12 bases between the two ends. This CDR3 contains 11 residues. CDR3 protein: CASSPGLGYTF. CDR3 sequence (DNA): TGCGCCAGCAGCCCCGGACTGGGGTACACCTTC.